The source of this T cell receptor beta chain is a study of lymphopenia after photon versus proton radiotherapy. TCRdb keeps only in-frame clones here, not all; method: immunoSEQ multiplex PCR. The table shows some 15,000 clones, with more than 65% occurring only once. Between the trimmed V and J ends, which lost 5 bases and 7 bases, there was a span of 20 bases. This CDR3 is 15 amino acids long. The germline V gene encodes CDR1 SGHTA and CDR2 FQGNSA. Comment on this clone: Its target is not known.

Study-level results: After lymphocyte nadir, photon-treated repertoires showed oligoclonal expansion, especially CD8+ Temra. Authors raise, but do not show, better survival with proton therapy. Larger post-nadir TCR diversity loss correlated inversely with survival in deceased patients.

The chain has TRBV7-2 and TRBJ1-1; D is ambiguous. The TCR comes from a man between 65 and 85 years old with pancreatic cancer. Sequences were derived from peripheral blood, sampled from a patient treated with proton-based radiotherapy. The CDR3 nucleotides read TGTGCCAGCAGCCAAGGGATACGACTGCGAGATGAAGCTTTCTTT. As protein: CASSQGIRLRDEAFF.